The 5 T cell receptor beta chains listed next were all sequenced from one sample in a study of OX40 agonist ivuxolimab in advanced cancers. The data were produced by immunoSEQ multiplex PCR, yet TCRdb's version contains in-frame clones alone and is incomplete. The sample has about 20,000 clones, roughly 85% seen once. The material sequenced was CD4+ or CD8+ T cells sorted from blood, taken in a trial of the OX40 agonist ivuxolimab. Receptors originate from an adult with an advanced solid tumor such as melanoma, head and neck, liver or kidney cancer.

In its sample, this clone was seen a few times. The chain is built from TRBV7-2 and TRBJ1-1; D is unclear. Trimming shortened V by 1 base and J by 4 bases, and 16 bases separated the two germline ends. Germline assignment: CDR1 SGHTA and CDR2 FQGNSA. CDR3 length: 16 amino acids. DNA of the CDR3: TGTGCCAGCAGCTTAGGGGCGGCCGGTAGTGGCACTGAAGCTTTCTTT. Residues: CASSLGAAGSGTEAFF. The full variable domain, its missing parts supplied by reference TRBV7-2 and TRBJ1-1, is GAGVSQSPSNKVTEKGKDVELRCDPISGHTALYWYRQSLGQGLEFLIYFQGNSAPDKSGLPSDRFSAERTGGSVSTLTIQRTQQEDSAVYLCASSLGAAGSGTEAFFGQGTRLTVV.

The V and J genes are TRBV7-9 and TRBJ2-5, with D tentatively TRBD1 (7 bases). There are 15 residues in the CDR3. CDR1 is SEHNR, CDR2 FQNEAQ, per germline (reference sequence). V lost 5 bases and J lost 2, with 15 bases in between. CDR3 amino acids: CASSPLAGGQETQYF. DNA for the CDR3: TGTGCCAGCAGCCCCCTGGCAGGGGGGCAAGAGACCCAGTACTTC.

This rearrangement joins TRBV6-5 to TRBJ2-5, with 8 bases aligning to TRBD2. The trim removed 6 bases at V and 5 bases at J, leaving 8 bases unmatched. CDR3 length equals 14 residues. Germline V gives CDR1 MNHEY, CDR2 SVGAGI. The CDR3 bases are TGTGCCAGCAGCAGGGCGGGGGGTGTGGAGACCCAGTACTTC. As protein: CASSRAGGVETQYF.

The chain carries TRBV19 and TRBJ2-3; 10 bases line up with TRBD1. Trimming cost V 6 bases and J 1 base; bases outside gene matches: 7. From germline, CDR1 is LNHDA and CDR2 SQIVND (reference sequence). This CDR3 region has 16 residues. The CDR3 spells CASSTTGTGGTDTQYF. The CDR3 DNA reads as TGTGCCAGTAGCACAACCGGGACAGGGGGCACAGATACGCAGTATTTT.

The J gene is TRBJ2-7, the V gene TRBV6-6; either TRBD1 or TRBD2 may supply D (5 bases each). Trimming pared 5 bases from V and 3 bases from J, leaving 14 bases between. The CDR3 is 14 residues long. Germline V gene sequence: CDR1 MNHNY, CDR2 SVGAGI (reference sequence). CDR3 amino acids: CASSRPGRRYEQYF. CDR3 bases: TGTGCCAGCAGTCGCCCGGGACGCCGCTACGAGCAGTACTTC.